These 19 T cell receptor beta chains were all obtained from the same sample, sequenced in a study of blood T cell repertoires in COVID-19. Only in-frame clones appear in the TCRdb table, and some are missing; sequencing was by immunoSEQ multiplex PCR. The table shows about 64,000 clones, with around 90% occurring only once. Sequencing was performed on peripheral blood. The origin of the receptors is a woman aged 55-69 years with COVID-19, enrolled during active disease.

The chain recombines TRBV3-1 (or the pseudogene TRBV3-2) with TRBJ2-7; 8 positions agree with TRBD2. This CDR3 contains 14 residues. Germline loops: CDR1 LGHDT, CDR2 YNNKEL (reference sequence). Trimming took 3 bases from V and 3 from J; bases not matched to a gene: 4. This chain's CDR3 is CASSHPGGGYEQYF. For the CDR3, the DNA is TGTGCCAGCAGCCACCCCGGGGGGGGCTACGAGCAGTACTTC.

The chain combines TRBV2 with TRBJ1-5; unclear D gene. The CDR3 contains 14 residues. CDR1 is SNHLY and CDR2 is FYNNEI in the germline V gene. The V and J ends lost 8 bases and 0 bases respectively, with 11 bases between them. The DNA for the CDR3 is TGTGCCAGCTCTATGGACTTTAGCAATCAGCCCCAGCATTTT. It encodes CASSMDFSNQPQHF.

The gene calls are TRBV19 and TRBJ2-1; TRBD2 aligns across 9 bases. V lost 4 bases to trimming and J lost 8 bases; unmatched junction nucleotides: 3. The CDR3 sequence is 13 residues long. The germline V gene has CDR1 LNHDA and CDR2 SQIVND (reference sequence). CDR3 region: CASSTVAGDEQFF. The CDR3 DNA reads as TGTGCCAGTAGTACAGTAGCGGGAGATGAGCAGTTCTTC.

The chain has TRBV6-6 and TRBJ2-3, with 13 bases matching TRBD2. The germline V gene encodes CDR1 MNHNY and CDR2 SVGAGI (reference sequence). Trimming cost V 6 bases and J 9 bases; bases outside gene matches: 9. This CDR3 region has 15 residues. CDR3 region: CASSPGLAGADTQYF. In DNA, the CDR3 is TGTGCCAGCAGCCCCGGACTAGCGGGGGCCGACACGCAGTATTTT.

The chain recombines TRBV10-1 with TRBJ2-2, with 8 bases aligning to TRBD2. Germline loops: CDR1 WNHNN, CDR2 SYGVQD (reference sequence). Trimming cost V 3 bases and J 6 bases; bases outside gene matches: 9. The CDR3 loop spans 16 amino acids. Here the CDR3 DNA reads TGCGCCAGCAGTGATCTGAGGGGACTAGACCCCGGGGAGCTGTTTTTT. This codes for CASSDLRGLDPGELFF.

The chain recombines TRBV6-7 with TRBJ1-1, with TRBD1 as a possible D gene (5 bases). TRBV6-7 is given ORF status, its function remaining uncertain. The CDR3 extends over 15 amino acids. The V end was cut by 5 bases, the J end by 0 bases, with 13 bases between. CDR3 bases: TGTGCCAGCAGTCGGCAGGGAAACATGAACACTGAAGCTTTCTTT. Encoded protein: CASSRQGNMNTEAFF.

The J gene is TRBJ2-7, the V gene TRBV30; 7 positions agree with TRBD1. V was pared by 4 bases and J by 7 bases, with 16 bases of the junction left unmatched. This CDR3 region has 15 residues. CDR1 is GTSNPN, CDR2 SVGIG, per germline (reference sequence). The DNA for the CDR3 is TGTGCCTGGAATACGGCCGGGACAGTGGTGCGGGAGCAGTACTTC. It translates to CAWNTAGTVVREQYF. Variable domain in full (rest from reference TRBV30 and TRBJ2-7): SQTIHQWPATLVQPVGSPLSLECTVEGTSNPNLYWYRQAAGRGLQLLFYSVGIGQISSEVPQNLSASRPQDRQFILSSKKLLLSDSGFYLCAWNTAGTVVREQYFGPGTRLTVT.

The chain joins TRBV28 to TRBJ1-5; D gene uncertain. This CDR3 is built from 14 residues. V was clipped by 2 bases and J by 7 bases, with 12 bases between them. Germline loops: CDR1 MDHEN, CDR2 SYDVKM. The CDR3 DNA is TGTGCCAGCAGTTTAGAAGCGACCCAACAGCCCCAGCATTTT. It specifies CASSLEATQQPQHF.

J is TRBJ1-1 and V is TRBV29-1, with 7 bases fitting TRBD1. The junction had 4 bases not matched to a gene; V was cut back by 6 bases and J by 3 bases. The germline gives CDR1 SQVTM, CDR2 ANQGSEA. This CDR3 is built from 12 residues. In DNA, the CDR3 is TGCAGCGTCGACAGGGCCCACACTGAAGCTTTCTTT. This translates into CSVDRAHTEAFF.

The chain couples TRBV19 to TRBJ1-2; possible D gene TRBD1, 5 bases. Trimming took 0 bases from V and 6 from J, leaving 14 bases between them. Germline V gene data show CDR1 as LNHDA and CDR2 as SQIVND (reference sequence). The CDR3 runs to 15 residues. The CDR3 DNA is TGTGCCAGTAGTATAGATCTCGACAGAACAGATGGCTACACCTTC. Protein product: CASSIDLDRTDGYTF.

This clone was counted only a few times. V gene TRBV7-9 combines with J gene TRBJ2-7; weak D call: TRBD2 (6 bases). Trimming left V 4 bases short and J 3 bases short, with 13 bases between. The CDR3 runs 14 residues. The V gene's germline CDR1 is SEHNR and CDR2 FQNEAQ (reference sequence). In nucleotides, the CDR3 is TGTGCCAGCAGCTCCACGGGGGTTAACTACGAGCAGTACTTC. It is translated as CASSSTGVNYEQYF.

The chain links TRBV29-1 to TRBJ1-1; no definite D call. V gave up 6 bases and J gave up 1 base, with 6 bases separating them. Germline values: CDR1 SQVTM, CDR2 ANQGSEA. This CDR3 is 11 amino acids long. Here the CDR3 reads CSVHRNTEAFF. CDR3 in DNA: TGCAGCGTCCACAGGAACACTGAAGCTTTCTTT.

The rearrangement joins TRBV3-1 (or the pseudogene TRBV3-2) to TRBJ1-6; the match to TRBD1 covers 10 bases. Germline CDR1 LGHDT, CDR2 YNNKEL (reference sequence). The ends lost 3 bases at V and 5 bases at J; junction bases unmatched: 1. The CDR3 runs 15 residues. CDR3 DNA: TGTGCCAGCAGCCACGGGACAGGGGATAATTCACCCCTCCACTTT. Protein: CASSHGTGDNSPLHF.

This rearrangement joins TRBV30 to TRBJ1-1; D unclear. V was cut by 2 bases and J by 0 bases, with 7 bases left in between. This CDR3 has 13 amino acids. Germline lookup yields CDR1 GTSNPN and CDR2 SVGIG (reference sequence). DNA for the CDR3: TGTGCCTGGAGTCGGGGTGTGAACACTGAAGCTTTCTTT. It is translated as CAWSRGVNTEAFF.

The rearrangement joins TRBV30 to TRBJ1-2; the D gene is possibly TRBD1 (6 bases). The CDR3 consists of 18 residues. V lost 3 bases, J lost 4 bases, and 27 bases lay in between. The germline CDR1 and CDR2 sequences are GTSNPN and SVGIG (reference sequence). The CDR3 DNA sequence: TGTGCCTGGAGGCTTGCACACGGACAGTCCCAGTATACCTATGGCTACACCTTC. It translates to CAWRLAHGQSQYTYGYTF.

The rearrangement joins TRBV18 to TRBJ2-1; D perhaps matches TRBD2 (5 bases). V lost 3 bases and J lost 5, with 14 bases in between. The CDR3 is 15 amino acids. Germline CDR1 reads KGHSH; CDR2 reads LQKENI. The CDR3 DNA sequence: TGTGCCAGCTCACCTTTCCGGGCCGGGGACAATGAGCAGTTCTTC. It translates to CASSPFRAGDNEQFF.

This chain joins TRBV19 and TRBJ2-3; D gene uncertain. Between the trimmed V and J ends, which lost 10 bases and 2 bases, there was a span of 13 bases. Germline CDR1 reads LNHDA; CDR2 reads SQIVND (reference sequence). The CDR3 length is 13 residues. Here the CDR3 DNA reads TGTGCCACCTCCAACCCTAACACAGATACGCAGTATTTT. This sequence encodes CATSNPNTDTQYF.

This sequence joins TRBV10-1 and TRBJ1-5; 8 bases line up with TRBD1. The germline CDR1 and CDR2 sequences are WNHNN and SYGVQD (reference sequence). CDR3 length: 16 residues. The trim removed 0 bases at V and 5 bases at J, leaving 6 bases unmatched. This chain's CDR3 is CASSESVQGAYQPQHF. The DNA for the CDR3 is TGCGCCAGCAGTGAGTCGGTCCAGGGGGCTTATCAGCCCCAGCATTTT.

This clone appeared a single time. V is TRBV6-2 or TRBV6-3 and J is TRBJ1-4; 8 nucleotides line up with TRBD1. The CDR3 length is 14 residues. The germline V gene has CDR1 MNHEY and CDR2 SVGEGT. With 1 base clipped from V and 6 bases from J, the junction kept 1 base outside the gene matches. Here the CDR3 reads CASSYLDRDEKLFF. The CDR3 DNA follows: TGTGCCAGCAGTTACTTGGACAGGGATGAAAAACTGTTTTTT.